The 12 T cell receptor beta chains reported below all come from one sample, sequenced in a study of blood T cell repertoires in COVID-19 (dated by TCRdb to 2020 to 2021). Receptors were amplified or captured by the immunoSEQ multiplex PCR assay. Here the immuneACCESS table is served through TCRdb, limited to in-frame sequences with V and J called. Missing clones are a known gap in these copies; in checked studies unresolved V genes cover under half, and the rest lacks a known reason. This sample holds about 25,000 clones; approximately 89% were observed only once. The leading ten clones occupy 4.5% to 6.5% of the sample. Sample: peripheral blood. The receptors derive from a man aged 50-59 years with active COVID-19.

This chain uses TRBV10-1 with TRBJ2-1, with D unresolved. Germline-derived CDR1 and CDR2 are WNHNN and SYGVQD (reference sequence). The CDR3 runs 13 residues. V shed 3 bases and J shed 3 bases, with 6 bases lying between them. This CDR3 is CASSEAGYNEQFF. CDR3 DNA sequence: TGCGCCAGCAGTGAAGCCGGCTACAATGAGCAGTTCTTC.

V is TRBV10-3 and J is TRBJ1-1; 8 nucleotides agree with TRBD1. The CDR3 runs 13 residues. In germline, CDR1 is ENHRY, CDR2 SYGVKD. V shed 5 bases and J 5 bases; nucleotides not matched to a gene: 4. CDR3 loop: CAISSGTGTEAFF. Written as DNA, the CDR3 is TGTGCCATCAGTTCCGGGACAGGTACTGAAGCTTTCTTT.

A note on this clone: An end of the junction does not agree with germline; a read error may underlie this. The J gene is TRBJ1-4, the V gene TRBV27, with D unresolved. CDR1 is MNHEY and CDR2 is SMNVEV in the germline V gene (reference sequence). CDR3 length equals 13 residues. The CDR3 DNA reads TGTGCCAGCAGGCGGGGATCTAATGAAAAACTGCTTTTT. Translation gives CASRRGSNEKLLF.

This clone was seen a few times. The J gene is TRBJ1-2, the V gene TRBV4-3, with TRBD1 matching over 9 bases. CDR1 is LGHNA, CDR2 YSLEER, per germline. V was pared by 4 bases and J by 7 bases, with 19 bases of the junction left unmatched. The CDR3 spans 18 residues. The CDR3 sequence is CASSLGTPGTGRVSGYTF. In nucleotides, the CDR3 is TGCGCCAGCAGCCTAGGAACCCCCGGGACAGGGAGGGTCTCTGGCTACACCTTC.

The CDR3 is CASSNLAGGPTEQFF. Here the CDR3 DNA reads TGTGCCAGCAGTAACCTAGCGGGAGGGCCCACTGAGCAGTTCTTC. The rearrangement uses TRBV3-1 (or the pseudogene TRBV3-2) and TRBJ2-1; 12 bases align to TRBD2. The germline V gene encodes CDR1 LGHDT and CDR2 YNNKEL (reference sequence). The CDR3 has 15 amino acids. The ends lost 6 bases at V and 9 bases at J; junction bases unmatched: 9.

The rearrangement links TRBV5-1 to TRBJ1-6, with 7 bases identical to TRBD1. V lost 3 bases, J lost 4 bases, and 4 bases stayed unmatched. The CDR3 totals 15 residues. Germline V gene data show CDR1 as SGHRS and CDR2 as YFSETQ. The CDR3 region has the DNA TGCGCCAGCAGCTGGGGACAGTCGTATAATTCACCCCTCCACTTT. It is translated as CASSWGQSYNSPLHF.

The chain carries TRBV18 and TRBJ2-3, with TRBD2 matching 10 bases. The CDR3 covers 17 residues. Losses at the gene ends were 3 bases for V and 6 bases for J; bases not matched to a gene: 12. Looked up from germline, CDR1 is KGHSH and CDR2 is LQKENI. For the CDR3, the DNA is TGTGCCAGCTCACCCCAAAGCGGGGGGGCCAATCGCGATACGCAGTATTTT. Translation gives CASSPQSGGANRDTQYF.

DNA for the CDR3: TGTGCCAGCAGCGTCGGGACAGGGGGACTCGAGCAGTACTTC. As protein: CASSVGTGGLEQYF. This chain connects TRBV7-2 to TRBJ2-7, with 11 bases matching TRBD1. CDR1 and CDR2 from the germline V gene are SGHTA and FQGNSA. Trimming at V came to 5 bases and at J to 6 bases, leaving 6 bases not matched to a gene. The CDR3 sequence is 14 residues long.

This chain links TRBV9 with TRBJ2-5; a possible D gene is TRBD1 (5 bases). The V end was cut by 0 bases, the J end by 2 bases, with 8 bases between. CDR1 is SGDLS, CDR2 YYNGEE, per germline. The CDR3 is 14 amino acids. The CDR3 loop reads CASSVATGQETQYF. The CDR3 DNA reads as TGTGCCAGCAGCGTAGCTACAGGACAAGAGACCCAGTACTTC.

The chain carries TRBV12-3 or TRBV12-4 and TRBJ2-2; no reliable D call. The V and J ends lost 4 bases and 4 bases respectively, with 7 bases between them. The CDR3 loop spans 13 amino acids. The CDR3 reads CASSYVVTGELFF. CDR3 DNA sequence: TGTGCCAGCAGTTACGTAGTCACCGGGGAGCTGTTTTTT.

This chain joins TRBV6-4 and TRBJ1-6; 8 nucleotides line up with TRBD1. Germline CDR1 and CDR2: MRHNA and SNTAGT. This CDR3 is built from 14 residues. With 9 bases clipped from V and 5 bases from J, the junction kept 6 bases outside the gene matches. The CDR3 region has the DNA TGTGCCAGACGACAGGGGAGACATAATTCACCCCTCCACTTT. This translates into CARRQGRHNSPLHF.

Only one count was recorded for this clone. In DNA, the CDR3 is TGTGCCAGCAGCCCAGGGAGGGGCACCTACTCTGGAAACACCATATATTTT. Encoded protein: CASSPGRGTYSGNTIYF. The genes are TRBV11-2 and TRBJ1-3; D is perhaps TRBD1 (5 bases). Germline V gene lookup returns CDR1 SGHAT and CDR2 FQNNGV. CDR3 length: 17 residues. The V end was cut by 5 bases, the J end by 0 bases, with 17 bases between.